These T cell receptor beta chains were read from a single sample in a study of shared clonotypes between healthy human individuals. Assay used: immunoSEQ multiplex PCR; TCRdb lists only in-frame clones, some missing. This table has around 510,000 clones, roughly 79% appearing once. The material sequenced was PBMCs. The receptors shown here come from a woman aged 40 to 49 in good health. Some clones in this sample may be carry-over from other donors' samples. Each CDR3 is given with its conserved first and last residue. D genes are given only for firm matches. Clone size is stated in some rows and not others, as once, few, many or a class when expanded.

j_gene	v_gene	abundance	d_gene	CDR3nt	CDR3aa
TRBJ1-2	TRBV5-8	-	-	TGTGCCAGCAGCCGGGGGACAGGCTACACCTTC	CASSRGTGYTF
TRBJ2-7	TRBV5-1	-	-	TGCGCCAGCAGCTTGGTAAGCTCACTGACCTACGAGCAGTACTTC	CASSLVSSLTYEQYF
TRBJ2-5	TRBV10-3	-	-	TGTGCCATCAGTGACAGGGAGGCAGAGACCCAGTACTTC	CAISDREAETQYF
TRBJ2-7	TRBV7-9	-	-	TGTGCCAGCAGGCCCCAAGACATTTCCTACGAGCAGTACTTC	CASRPQDISYEQYF
TRBJ1-2	TRBV18	few	-	TGTGCCAGCTCACCACCCGGGGGCAAGAACTATGGCTACACCTTC	CASSPPGGKNYGYTF
TRBJ2-1	TRBV7-9	-	-	TGTGCCAGCAGCCAGAGTGGGCTGTACAATGAGCAGTTCTTC	CASSQSGLYNEQFF
TRBJ1-1	TRBV6-5	-	-	TGTGCCAGCAGCTACGTATGGGGGCGGACTGAAGCTTTCTTT	CASSYVWGRTEAFF
TRBJ2-3	TRBV10-3	-	-	TGTGCCATCAAACGGCCTGACACAGATACGCAGTATTTT	CAIKRPDTDTQYF
TRBJ1-1	TRBV11-2	-	-	TGTGCCAGCAGCCTACTTAGCACATTAGGGGGCACTGAAGCTTTCTTT	CASSLLSTLGGTEAFF
TRBJ1-5	TRBV18	-	-	TGTGCCAGCTCACCAGGACAGCAAAATAGCAATCAGCCCCAGCATTTT	CASSPGQQNSNQPQHF
TRBJ2-7	TRBV5-1	-	-	TGCGCCAGCAGCTACGGGGCCTCACTATTGTCGGGCTCCTACGAGCAGTACTTC	CASSYGASLLSGSYEQYF
TRBJ1-4	TRBV7-3	-	-	TGTGCCAGCAGCGAGGGGCCGGGGGAAAAACTGTTTTTT	CASSEGPGEKLFF
TRBJ1-1	TRBV9	few	TRBD1	TGTGCCAGCAGCCCCGACAGGGGGCCAACTGAAGCTTTCTTT	CASSPDRGPTEAFF
TRBJ2-7	TRBV5-1	-	-	TGCGCCAGCAGCTTAGGACAGTTCATGAACGAGCAGTACTTC	CASSLGQFMNEQYF
TRBJ1-5	TRBV5-1	-	TRBD1	TGCGCCAGCAGCGCCGGACAGGGGGATCAGCCCCAGCATTTT	CASSAGQGDQPQHF
TRBJ1-3	TRBV6-5	-	-	TGTGCCAGCAGTTACGGACTTAGCTCTGGAAACACCATATATTTT	CASSYGLSSGNTIYF
TRBJ2-1	TRBV7-9	-	TRBD2	TGTGCCAGCAGCTTAGCGCTAGCGGGCAATTACAATGAGCAGTTCTTC	CASSLALAGNYNEQFF
TRBJ2-1	TRBV30	-	TRBD2	TGTGCCTGGAAAGCGGGAGGGCCTCACTCGTTCTTC	CAWKAGGPHSFF
TRBJ2-1	TRBV6-1	-	TRBD2	TGTGCCAGCAGTGAAGCCGCCAAGGGCCTAGCGGGAGGGCCCTGGGATGAGCAGTTCTTC	CASSEAAKGLAGGPWDEQFF
TRBJ2-7	TRBV18	-	-	TGTGCCAGCTCACCACCCCCGGTGCCAGGGACCTACGAGCAGTACTTC	CASSPPPVPGTYEQYF
TRBJ1-3	TRBV6-1	few	-	TGTGCCAGCAGTTTAGGGGGGTTCTCTGGAAACACCATATATTTT	CASSLGGFSGNTIYF
TRBJ2-1	TRBV7-7	once	TRBD2	TGTGCTAGCAGCTTAGAGGGACTAGCGACTGAGCAGTTCTTC	CASSLEGLATEQFF
TRBJ1-1	TRBV18	few	-	TGTGCCAGCTCACCACCTTGGGGTTCTGAAGCTTTCTTT	CASSPPWGSEAFF
TRBJ2-1	TRBV9	-	TRBD2	TGTGCCAGCAGCGTAGATCGGTGGGCGGGAGGGCCTTCTGAGCAGTTCTTC	CASSVDRWAGGPSEQFF
TRBJ2-4	TRBV4-2	-	-	TGTGCCAGCAGCCAAGATGCAGGATTAGCCAAAAACATTCAGTACTTC	CASSQDAGLAKNIQYF
TRBJ2-3	TRBV18	-	TRBD2	TGTGCCAGCTCACCGGCCCGACTAGCGGGAGGGACAGATACGCAGTATTTT	CASSPARLAGGTDTQYF
TRBJ2-3	TRBV28	-	-	TGTGCCAGCAGTTTAGGGGGAAGGGGCACAGATACGCAGTATTTT	CASSLGGRGTDTQYF
TRBJ2-7	TRBV6-5	-	TRBD2	TGTGCCAGCAGTTACCAGAATCGACTAGCGGGAAAGCAGTACTTC	CASSYQNRLAGKQYF
TRBJ2-1	TRBV20-1	-	-	TGCAGTGCTACGGGACTTAATGAGCAGTTCTTC	CSATGLNEQFF
TRBJ1-1	TRBV7-9	-	-	TGTGCCAGCAGCTTATCGGGAGGCCCCTATGAAGCTTTCTTT	CASSLSGGPYEAFF
TRBJ1-2	TRBV5-4	-	-	TGTGCCAGCAGCTGGACAGAGAACTATGGCTACACCTTC	CASSWTENYGYTF
TRBJ2-1	TRBV20-1	-	-	TGCAGTCTAAGTCACAATGAGCAGTTCTTC	CSLSHNEQFF
TRBJ1-2	TRBV9	-	TRBD1	TGTGCCAGCAGCGTAGACATGGGACAGGATAATGGCTACACCTTC	CASSVDMGQDNGYTF
TRBJ2-5	TRBV10-3	once	-	TGTGCCATCAGTGAGTCAAAATGGGGAGAGACCCAGTACTTC	CAISESKWGETQYF
TRBJ1-2	TRBV5-6	-	-	TGTGCCAGCAGCGGGGGGCAGACGCTCTATGGCTACACCTTC	CASSGGQTLYGYTF
TRBJ1-2	TRBV30	-	TRBD1	TGTGCCTGGAGTCGGACAGGGGGGCTGGGCTACACCTTC	CAWSRTGGLGYTF
TRBJ2-2	TRBV9	-	-	TGTGCCAGCAGCGTACGGTACACCGGGGAGCTGTTTTTT	CASSVRYTGELFF
TRBJ2-5	TRBV7-3	-	TRBD2	TGTGCCAGCAGCTTGGGACTAGCGGTAAAACAAGAGACCCAGTACTTC	CASSLGLAVKQETQYF
TRBJ1-2	TRBV27	-	-	TGTGCCAGCAGTTTATCGAGAGGGGCGGGGGGCTACACCTTC	CASSLSRGAGGYTF
TRBJ2-7	TRBV28	once	TRBD2	TGTGCCAGCAGTCTAGCGGGAGGGTACGAGCAGTACTTC	CASSLAGGYEQYF
TRBJ2-3	TRBV6-5	-	-	TGTGCCAGCAGCCTTGGACGGGAACCCACAGATACGCAGTATTTT	CASSLGREPTDTQYF
TRBJ1-1	TRBV7-2	-	-	TGTGCCAGCAGCTTAGCGGGGGCCGGTGAAGCTTTCTTT	CASSLAGAGEAFF
TRBJ1-2	TRBV6-5	-	-	TGTGCCAGATACAGGGTGTATGGCTACACCTTC	CARYRVYGYTF
TRBJ2-1	TRBV28	-	TRBD2	TGTGCCAGCAGTTTAAGTGGTCGGCTAGCGGGGGGCTTGGAGTTCTTC	CASSLSGRLAGGLEFF
TRBJ2-3	TRBV7-3	once	-	TGTGCCAGCAGCTTAACGAGACCGTCTAGTCGCACAGATACGCAGTATTTT	CASSLTRPSSRTDTQYF
TRBJ2-5	TRBV6-6	-	-	TGTGCCAGCACCACCGGGGCTTACCGAGAGACCCAGTACTTC	CASTTGAYRETQYF
TRBJ2-6	TRBV5-5	-	-	TGTGCCAGCAGCTTGGCCGTCGTCTCTGGGGCCAACGTCCTGACTTTC	CASSLAVVSGANVLTF